Included here is one TCR beta chain sequence, with context. Its antigen target is currently unknown. No base quality information exists; no much larger clone differs at one position. Receptors were amplified or captured by the immunoSEQ multiplex PCR assay. The table was pulled from immuneACCESS by TCRdb, which kept in-frame rearrangements only. Such tables lose some clones; where checked, under half of the loss comes from unresolved V genes, and the rest has no known cause. The sample table shows approximately 85,000 clones, and approximately 93% are seen once. The top ten constitute roughly 2.5% of the sample. Trimming removed 3 bases from V and 7 bases from J, leaving 5 bases between the germline ends. Including the terminal cysteine and phenylalanine, the CDR3 comprises 11 residues. Solely the CDR3 DNA is kept, with 33 bases framed from the first base. The germline V gene (reference sequence) gives CDR1 as SGHKS and CDR2 as YYEKEE.

The data derive from a study of T cell changes during pregnancy in multiple sclerosis (dated by TCRdb to between 2019 and 2020). A note on the overall study: The study examined how the T cell repertoire changed over the course of pregnancy in women with multiple sclerosis.

The chain was built from TRBV5-5 and TRBJ1-3, with the D gene call left open. This receptor was identified in a female donor with multiple sclerosis, enrolled in a pregnancy study. Here the sequenced sample was peripheral blood, taken in the first trimester of pregnancy. Here the CDR3 is given as CASSSHNTIYF. The bases are TGTGCCAGCAGCTCCCATAACACCATATATTTT. Outside the CDR3, residues come from the reference TRBV5-5 and TRBJ1-3 proteins, so the full variable domain is: DAGVTQSPTHLIKTRGQQVTLRCSPISGHKSVSWYQQVLGQGPQFIFQYYEKEERGRGNFPDRFSARQFPNYSSELNVNALLLGDSALYLCASSSHNTIYFGEGSWLTVV.